This TCR beta chain stems from a study of post-analysis software for immune sequencing data. Study-wide context: Some patients lacked subtype; others had relapsing-remitting, secondary progressive or progressive-relapsing disease. Broader study findings: Pronounced co-clustering by F measure was evident among identically batched samples. The study found significantly lower normalized Chao1 diversity in multiple sclerosis patients than in controls. Controls showed lower frequencies than patients for roughly five TRBV segments, and TRBV5-6, TRBV5-1 and TRBV20-1 were among these.

The germline V gene encodes CDR1 MNHNY and CDR2 SVGAGI (reference sequence). This CDR3 has 14 amino acids. The germline V and J ends were trimmed by 4 bases and 5 bases, with 13 bases remaining between them. cDNA libraries of TCR beta carried unique molecular identifiers. TCRdb re-called the PCR reads with MiXCR, one entry per CDR3 protein. The repertoire holds hundreds of thousands of distinct CDR3 sequences, with about 40% as singletons. For this clonotype: Its antigen is unknown.

The genes are TRBV6-6 and TRBJ2-3; maybe TRBD1 (6 bases). The TCR comes from a girl aged 2-10 years with multiple sclerosis. The sequencing input was blood. CDR3 bases: TGTGCCAGCAGTTTCGGGACATTTATAGATACGCAGTATTTT. Protein: CASSFGTFIDTQYF.